The 29 T cell receptor beta chains below were found in one sample sequenced in a study of blood T cell repertoires in COVID-19. Produced via immunoSEQ multiplex PCR; TCRdb's table is partial and in-frame only. The sample gives 110,000 or so clones, roughly nine tenths of which show up once; 7.9% is in the top ten. Material for sequencing was peripheral blood. The source of these receptors is a man between 70 and 80 years old who had recovered from COVID-19.

The chain combines TRBV19 with TRBJ2-3; 7 nucleotides align to TRBD1. CDR1 LNHDA and CDR2 SQIVND come from the germline V gene (reference sequence). This CDR3 contains 14 residues. Trimming at V came to 7 bases and at J to 1 base, leaving 5 bases not matched to a gene. In nucleotides, the CDR3 is TGTGCCAGTAACCAGGGGGTTGGCACAGATACGCAGTATTTT. Its protein is CASNQGVGTDTQYF.

V gene TRBV5-1 combines with J gene TRBJ1-3, with no clear D. The ends were cut back, 0 bases at V and 0 bases at J, with 7 bases in the middle. The CDR3 runs to 15 residues. Germline V gene sequence: CDR1 SGHRS, CDR2 YFSETQ. The CDR3 DNA follows: TGCGCCAGCAGCTTGGGTCCCCACTCTGGAAACACCATATATTTT. This encodes CASSLGPHSGNTIYF.

The chain has TRBV6-5 and TRBJ2-1; 7 nucleotides agree with TRBD1. The J segment lost 8 bases and the V segment lost 2 bases, leaving 6 bases of the junction unmatched. CDR1 is MNHEY, CDR2 SVGAGI, per germline. This CDR3 spans 14 amino acids. The CDR3 here is CASSYRGTDDEQFF. The CDR3 nucleotides are TGTGCCAGCAGTTACAGGGGGACAGATGATGAGCAGTTCTTC.

This rearrangement joins TRBV4-3 to TRBJ2-2, with D possibly TRBD2 on 5 matching bases. CDR3 length: 17 residues. CDR1 and CDR2 (germline): LGHNA, YSLEER. V was trimmed by 3 bases and J by 0 bases, leaving 14 bases between them. CDR3 coding DNA: TGCGCCAGCAGCCAGGAGGCCCGGGCACCGAACACCGGGGAGCTGTTTTTT. This codes for CASSQEARAPNTGELFF.

The chain employs TRBV5-1 and TRBJ2-1; 9 bases align to TRBD2. After removal of 5 bases from V and 1 base from J, the junction contained 7 bases not matched to a gene. The CDR3 is 16 residues long. Germline lookup yields CDR1 SGHRS and CDR2 YFSETQ. The CDR3 bases are TGCGCCAGCAGTTGGGGACTAGCTAGTTCCTACAATGAGCAGTTCTTC. Its protein is CASSWGLASSYNEQFF.

This clone was found a few times. This chain connects TRBV29-1 to TRBJ1-2; 12 bases map to TRBD1. Germline-derived CDR1 and CDR2 are SQVTM and ANQGSEA. This CDR3 has 18 amino acids. The J segment lost 0 bases and the V segment lost 8 bases, leaving 16 bases of the junction unmatched. CDR3 sequence reads: CSIPGTGGFHGANYGYTF. The CDR3 nucleotides are TGCAGCATACCCGGGACAGGGGGCTTCCATGGAGCTAACTATGGCTACACCTTC.

This clone has only a few counts. V is TRBV24-1 and J is TRBJ2-3; D is perhaps TRBD2 (6 bases). The CDR3 runs to 14 residues. Trimming removed 3 bases from V and 4 bases from J, with 10 bases in between. In germline, CDR1 is KGHDR, CDR2 SFDVKD. The CDR3 loop is CATSDVGGPDTQYF. In nucleotides, the CDR3 is TGTGCCACCAGTGATGTGGGGGGACCAGATACGCAGTATTTT.

V usage is TRBV30 and J usage is TRBJ2-6; D is uncertain. Trimming cost V 4 bases and J 2 bases, with 9 bases left between them. CDR1 is GTSNPN and CDR2 is SVGIG in the germline V gene (reference sequence). This CDR3 region has 14 residues. The CDR3 protein is CAWKSEAGANVLTF. The CDR3 DNA reads TGTGCCTGGAAGAGCGAAGCTGGGGCCAACGTCCTGACTTTC.

The gene calls are TRBV24-1 and TRBJ1-5; 9 positions agree with TRBD1. Trimming at V came to 3 bases and at J to 1 base, leaving 9 bases not matched to a gene. Germline V gene lookup returns CDR1 KGHDR and CDR2 SFDVKD. The CDR3 totals 18 residues. The CDR3 reads CATSDAKTGGESNQPQHF. CDR3 in DNA: TGTGCCACCAGTGATGCCAAAACAGGGGGCGAAAGCAATCAGCCCCAGCATTTT.

The sample holds a few counts of this clone. V and J are TRBV18 and TRBJ1-6; 7 nucleotides align to TRBD1. The germline gives CDR1 KGHSH, CDR2 LQKENI. The CDR3 spans 15 residues. With V trimmed by 0 bases and J by 8 bases, 4 bases remained unmatched. This chain's CDR3 is CASSPPNRGDSPLHF. As DNA, the CDR3 is TGTGCCAGCTCACCACCGAACAGGGGCGATTCACCCCTCCACTTT. The variable domain in full, completed from reference TRBV18 and TRBJ1-6, reads NAGVMQNPRHLVRRRGQEARLRCSPMKGHSHVYWYRQLPEEGLKFMVYLQKENIIDESGMPKERFSAEFPKEGPSILRIQQVVRGDSAAYFCASSPPNRGDSPLHFGNGTRLTVT.

The chain joins TRBV7-9 to TRBJ1-3; no clear D gene. This CDR3 is built from 15 residues. Deletions cut 2 bases from V and 4 bases from J, with 12 bases between. Per the germline V gene, CDR1 is SEHNR and CDR2 is FQNEAQ (reference sequence). The CDR3 DNA sequence: TGTGCCAGCAGCTTACGTACAGCGGCCGGAAACACCATATATTTT. Translating it yields CASSLRTAAGNTIYF.

In DNA, the CDR3 is TGTGCCAGCAGTGAAGGTCGGTTAACTGAAGCTTTCTTT. It yields the protein CASSEGRLTEAFF. This chain connects TRBV6-1 to TRBJ1-1; D call uncertain. The V end lost 1 base, the J end lost 5 bases, and 8 bases lay between the germline ends. This CDR3 has 13 residues. Germline CDR1 is MNHNS and CDR2 is SASEGT.

The chain uses TRBV3-1 (or the pseudogene TRBV3-2) and TRBJ1-2, with 10 positions matching TRBD1. Germline CDR1 and CDR2: LGHDT and YNNKEL (reference sequence). The CDR3 has 17 residues. Losses at the gene ends were 4 bases for V and 2 bases for J; bases not matched to a gene: 10. The CDR3 bases are TGTGCCAGCAGCCTTCGACAGGGGGCGCTCTCCAACTATGGCTACACCTTC. This gives the protein CASSLRQGALSNYGYTF.

CDR3 in DNA: TGTGCCTGGAGCAGCGGGGGCTACACCATATATTTT. It specifies CAWSSGGYTIYF. The chain joins TRBV30 to TRBJ1-3, with a tentative D call TRBD1 (6 bases). Deletions cut 3 bases from V and 8 bases from J, with 11 bases between. This CDR3 has 12 amino acids. In germline, CDR1 is GTSNPN, CDR2 SVGIG (reference sequence).

This clone was recorded once. The chain recombines TRBV7-9 with TRBJ1-6, with 9 bases that match TRBD1. The CDR3 has 16 residues. The V gene's germline CDR1 is SEHNR and CDR2 FQNEAQ (reference sequence). After removal of 5 bases from V and 3 bases from J, the junction contained 5 bases not matched to a gene. CDR3 residues: CASSGGQGYYNSPLHF. In nucleotides, the CDR3 is TGTGCCAGCAGCGGGGGACAGGGATACTATAATTCACCCCTCCACTTT.

The chain couples TRBV9 to TRBJ1-5, with D hard to call. The V end was cut by 4 bases, the J end by 2 bases, with 10 bases between. This CDR3 is built from 14 residues. CDR1 SGDLS and CDR2 YYNGEE come from the germline V gene. CDR3 amino acids: CASSLGAGNQPQHF. In DNA, the CDR3 is TGTGCCAGCAGCCTCGGTGCGGGCAATCAGCCCCAGCATTTT.

This clone was detected once. V is TRBV2 and J is TRBJ2-7; TRBD1 agrees at 7 bases. This CDR3 spans 13 amino acids. The V gene's germline CDR1 is SNHLY and CDR2 FYNNEI. V lost 6 bases and J lost 1; bases outside the gene matches: 3. CDR3 amino acids: CASRLQGSYEQYF. CDR3 bases: TGTGCCAGCAGGTTACAGGGGTCCTACGAGCAGTACTTC.

This clone occurred a few times. This chain uses TRBV5-1 with TRBJ2-1, with 8 bases lining up with TRBD2. The CDR3 extends over 13 amino acids. Trimming took 3 bases from V and 6 from J; bases not matched to a gene: 2. CDR1 is SGHRS and CDR2 is YFSETQ in the germline V gene. In DNA form, the CDR3 reads TGCGCCAGCAGCTCACTAGCGGTCAATGAGCAGTTCTTC. This sequence encodes CASSSLAVNEQFF. Looking up the rest from reference TRBV5-1 and TRBJ2-1 gives the full variable domain: KAGVTQTPRYLIKTRGQQVTLSCSPISGHRSVSWYQQTPGQGLQFLFEYFSETQRNKGNFPGRFSGRQFSNSRSEMNVSTLELGDSALYLCASSSLAVNEQFFGPGTRLTVL.

The J gene is TRBJ1-2, the V gene TRBV27; no definite D call. CDR1 is MNHEY, CDR2 SMNVEV, per germline (reference sequence). The CDR3 covers 15 residues. Deletions cut 2 bases from V and 8 bases from J, with 18 bases between. CDR3: CASSLRPQGREGYTF. The CDR3 DNA follows: TGTGCCAGCAGTTTACGACCTCAAGGGCGGGAAGGCTACACCTTC.

This chain joins TRBV30 and TRBJ2-5; 9 bases map to TRBD2. J lost 4 bases, V lost 0 bases, and 3 bases had no gene match. This CDR3 has 14 amino acids. Germline V gene data show CDR1 as GTSNPN and CDR2 as SVGIG (reference sequence). In DNA, the CDR3 is TGTGCCTGGAGTGTTGGAGCGGGAGGAGAGACCCAGTACTTC. Protein product: CAWSVGAGGETQYF.

This clone has a single count. V and J are TRBV14 and TRBJ2-6; D is unclear. Between the trimmed V and J ends, which lost 4 bases and 3 bases, there was a span of 16 bases. This CDR3 has 17 amino acids. Germline CDR1 is SGHDN and CDR2 is FVKESK. The CDR3, as DNA: TGTGCCAGCAGCCCCGGCCGTGGGCCCCGTGGGGCCAACGTCCTGACTTTC. It is translated as CASSPGRGPRGANVLTF.

The rearrangement uses TRBV28 and TRBJ2-3, with 7 bases identical to TRBD1. Germline trimming cut 4 bases from V and 6 bases from J; bases unmatched to any gene: 10. Germline V gene lookup returns CDR1 MDHEN and CDR2 SYDVKM. The CDR3 contains 15 residues. The CDR3 DNA is TGTGCCAGCAGTTCGACAGGGAGTGGAACCGATACGCAGTATTTT. Its protein is CASSSTGSGTDTQYF.

The chain is built from TRBV6-6 and TRBJ2-5; D gene ambiguous. This CDR3 has 13 residues. Germline CDR1 reads MNHNY; CDR2 reads SVGAGI (reference sequence). V lost 6 bases, J lost 5 bases, and 13 bases lay in between. CDR3: CASRPSPRETQYF. CDR3 DNA sequence: TGTGCCAGCAGACCGTCCCCCCGGGAGACCCAGTACTTC.

This clone was recorded a few times. The chain carries TRBV7-3 and TRBJ2-2, with 14 nucleotides matching TRBD2. The V segment lost 2 bases and the J segment 4 bases; nucleotides outside the gene matches: 0. Germline CDR1 is SGHTA and CDR2 is FQGTGA. The CDR3 has 16 amino acids. The chain's CDR3 is CASSLGLAGGTGELFF. CDR3 sequence (DNA): TGTGCCAGCAGCTTAGGACTAGCGGGAGGCACCGGGGAGCTGTTTTTT.

This clone has a handful of counts. The chain couples TRBV6-5 to TRBJ2-2, with 8 bases lining up with TRBD1. V shed 5 bases, J shed 3 bases, and the junction held 5 bases outside the gene matches. CDR1 MNHEY and CDR2 SVGAGI come from the germline V gene. This CDR3 comprises 15 residues. CDR3 in DNA: TGTGCCAGCAGTCCCGGACAGGGCGACACCGGGGAGCTGTTTTTT. Translation: CASSPGQGDTGELFF.

This chain joins TRBV7-3 and TRBJ1-2; tentative D call: TRBD1 (6 bases). The germline V gene has CDR1 SGHTA and CDR2 FQGTGA. The V and J ends lost 3 bases and 8 bases respectively, with 16 bases between them. The CDR3 loop spans 14 amino acids. CDR3 amino acids: CASSFTGTQGGYTF. CDR3 nucleotide sequence: TGTGCCAGCAGCTTCACCGGTACACAGGGCGGCTACACCTTC.

This clone was seen more than once but under ten times. The chain joins TRBV18 to TRBJ1-1; D call uncertain. The germline V gene encodes CDR1 KGHSH and CDR2 LQKENI. The CDR3 totals 15 residues. Trimming removed 2 bases at V and 0 bases at J, with 10 bases between. CDR3 loop: CASSPGQVVNTEAFF. DNA of the CDR3: TGTGCCAGCTCACCAGGGCAGGTGGTGAACACTGAAGCTTTCTTT.

The J gene is TRBJ2-7, the V gene TRBV18; 9 nucleotides match TRBD2. Germline loops: CDR1 KGHSH, CDR2 LQKENI. The CDR3 contains 16 residues. V shed 6 bases, J shed 0 bases, and the junction held 9 bases outside the gene matches. The DNA of the CDR3 is TGTGCCAGCTCGAGACTAGCGGCGCCGGCCTCCTACGAGCAGTACTTC. This sequence encodes CASSRLAAPASYEQYF.

Only a few counts were recorded for this clone. V gene TRBV6-5 combines with J gene TRBJ1-1, with D possibly being TRBD1 (6 bases). The CDR3 has 15 amino acids. Per germline, CDR1 MNHEY and CDR2 SVGAGI. Trimming shortened V by 5 bases and J by 5 bases, and 18 bases separated the two germline ends. DNA of the CDR3: TGTGCCAGCAGTAAGAGACAGGAGGTTGGGACTGAAGCTTTCTTT. Residues: CASSKRQEVGTEAFF.